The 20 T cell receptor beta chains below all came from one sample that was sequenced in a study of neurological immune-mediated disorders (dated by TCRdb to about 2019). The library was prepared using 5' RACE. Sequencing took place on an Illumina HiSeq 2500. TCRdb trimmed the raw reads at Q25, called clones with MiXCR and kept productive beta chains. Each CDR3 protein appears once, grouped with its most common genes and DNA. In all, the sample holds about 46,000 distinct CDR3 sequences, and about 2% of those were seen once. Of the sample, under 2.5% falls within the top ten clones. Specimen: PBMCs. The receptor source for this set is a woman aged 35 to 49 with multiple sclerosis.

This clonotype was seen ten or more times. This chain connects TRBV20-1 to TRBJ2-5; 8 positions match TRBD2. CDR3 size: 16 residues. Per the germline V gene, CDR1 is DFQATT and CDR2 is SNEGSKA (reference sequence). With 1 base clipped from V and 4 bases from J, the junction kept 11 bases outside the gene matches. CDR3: CSARVAGGPPGETQYF. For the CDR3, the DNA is TGCAGTGCTAGAGTTGCGGGGGGACCCCCGGGAGAGACCCAGTACTTC.

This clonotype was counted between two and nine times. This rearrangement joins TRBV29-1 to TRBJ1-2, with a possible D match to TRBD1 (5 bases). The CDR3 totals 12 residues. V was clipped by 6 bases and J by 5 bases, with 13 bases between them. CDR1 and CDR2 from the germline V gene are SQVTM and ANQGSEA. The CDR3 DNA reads TGCAGCGTGGTAACACAGGATTATGGCTACACCTTC. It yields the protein CSVVTQDYGYTF. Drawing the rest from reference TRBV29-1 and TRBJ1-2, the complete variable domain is SAVISQKPSRDICQRGTSLTIQCQVDSQVTMMFWYRQQPGQSLTLIATANQGSEATYESGFVIDKFPISRPNLTFSTLTVSNMSPEDSSIYLCSVVTQDYGYTFGSGTRLTVV.

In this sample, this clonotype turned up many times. CDR3 sequence: CASSLPQGNNEQFF. The CDR3 nucleotides are TGTGCCAGCAGTTTACCACAGGGGAACAATGAGCAGTTCTTC. The chain employs TRBV12-3 or TRBV12-4 and TRBJ2-1; 7 nucleotides match TRBD1. The CDR3 covers 14 residues. Losses at the gene ends were 2 bases for V and 5 bases for J; bases not matched to a gene: 3.

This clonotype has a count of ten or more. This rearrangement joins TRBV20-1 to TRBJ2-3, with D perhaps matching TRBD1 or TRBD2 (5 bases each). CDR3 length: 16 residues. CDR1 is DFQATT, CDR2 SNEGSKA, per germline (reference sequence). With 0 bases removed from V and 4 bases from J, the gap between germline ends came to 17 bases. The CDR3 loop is CSARDFDGANPDTQYF. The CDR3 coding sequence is TGCAGTGCTAGAGATTTCGACGGGGCCAATCCAGATACGCAGTATTTT.

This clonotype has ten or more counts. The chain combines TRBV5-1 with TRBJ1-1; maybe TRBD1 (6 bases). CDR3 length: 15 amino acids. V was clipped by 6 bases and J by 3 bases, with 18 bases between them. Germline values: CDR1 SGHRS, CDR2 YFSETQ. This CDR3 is CASTWAGAQDTEAFF. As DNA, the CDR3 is TGCGCCAGCACCTGGGCGGGGGCCCAGGACACTGAAGCTTTCTTT.

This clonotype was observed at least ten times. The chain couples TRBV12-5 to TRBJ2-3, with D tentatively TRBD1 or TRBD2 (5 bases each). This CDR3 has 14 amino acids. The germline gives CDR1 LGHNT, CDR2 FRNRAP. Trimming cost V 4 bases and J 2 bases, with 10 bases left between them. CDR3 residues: CASGSGLLTDTQYF. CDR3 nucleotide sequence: TGTGCTAGTGGTTCGGGGCTTCTCACAGATACGCAGTATTTT.

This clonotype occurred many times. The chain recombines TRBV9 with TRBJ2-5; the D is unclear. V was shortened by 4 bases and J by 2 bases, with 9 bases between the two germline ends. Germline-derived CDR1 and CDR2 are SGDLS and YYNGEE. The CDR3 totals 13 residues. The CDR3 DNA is TGTGCCAGCAGCCCCTCTCAACAAGAGACCCAGTACTTC. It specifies CASSPSQQETQYF.

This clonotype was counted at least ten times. The CDR3 reads CASSLPSAENDEQFF. CDR3 coding DNA: TGCGCCAGCAGCTTGCCCTCCGCCGAAAACGATGAGCAGTTCTTC. The rearrangement joins TRBV5-1 to TRBJ2-1; D call uncertain. The germline CDR1 and CDR2 sequences are SGHRS and YFSETQ. The CDR3 is made up of 15 amino acids. Trimming stripped 1 base from V and 8 bases from J, with 16 bases between.

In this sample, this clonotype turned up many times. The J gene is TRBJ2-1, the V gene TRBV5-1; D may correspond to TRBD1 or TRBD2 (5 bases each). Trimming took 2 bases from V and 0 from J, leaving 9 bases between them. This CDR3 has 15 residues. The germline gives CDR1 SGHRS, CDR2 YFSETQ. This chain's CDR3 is CASSFGDRSYNEQFF. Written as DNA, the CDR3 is TGCGCCAGCAGCTTCGGGGACCGCTCCTACAATGAGCAGTTCTTC. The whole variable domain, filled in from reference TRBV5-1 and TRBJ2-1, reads KAGVTQTPRYLIKTRGQQVTLSCSPISGHRSVSWYQQTPGQGLQFLFEYFSETQRNKGNFPGRFSGRQFSNSRSEMNVSTLELGDSALYLCASSFGDRSYNEQFFGPGTRLTVL.

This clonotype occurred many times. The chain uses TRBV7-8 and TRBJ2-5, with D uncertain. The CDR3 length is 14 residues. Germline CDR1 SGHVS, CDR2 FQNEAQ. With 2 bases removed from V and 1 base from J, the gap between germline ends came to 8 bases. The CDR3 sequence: CASSLRAFQETQYF. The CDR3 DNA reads TGTGCCAGCAGCTTACGAGCGTTCCAAGAGACCCAGTACTTC.

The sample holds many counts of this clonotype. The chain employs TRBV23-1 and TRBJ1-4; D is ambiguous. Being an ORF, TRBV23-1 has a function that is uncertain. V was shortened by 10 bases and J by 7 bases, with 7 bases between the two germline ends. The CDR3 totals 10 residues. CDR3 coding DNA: TGCGCCAACCTTCTTGAAAAACTGTTTTTT. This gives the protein CANLLEKLFF.

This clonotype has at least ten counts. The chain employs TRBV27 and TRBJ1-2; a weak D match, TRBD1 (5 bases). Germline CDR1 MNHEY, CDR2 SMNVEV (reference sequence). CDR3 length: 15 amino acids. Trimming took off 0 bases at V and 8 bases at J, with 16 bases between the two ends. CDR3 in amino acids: CASSLSSSRVFGYTF. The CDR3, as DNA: TGTGCCAGCAGTTTATCGAGCTCCAGGGTCTTCGGCTACACCTTC.

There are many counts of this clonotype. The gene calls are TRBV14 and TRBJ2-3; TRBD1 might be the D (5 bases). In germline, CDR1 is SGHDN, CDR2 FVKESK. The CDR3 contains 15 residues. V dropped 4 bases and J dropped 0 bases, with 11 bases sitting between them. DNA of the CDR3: TGTGCCAGCAGCCGTCTTGGGGCAAGCACAGATACGCAGTATTTT. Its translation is CASSRLGASTDTQYF.

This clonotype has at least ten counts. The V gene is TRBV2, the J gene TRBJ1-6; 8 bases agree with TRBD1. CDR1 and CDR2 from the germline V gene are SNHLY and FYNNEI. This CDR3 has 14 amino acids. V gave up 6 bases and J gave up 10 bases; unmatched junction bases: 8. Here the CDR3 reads CASSPGQGRSPLHF. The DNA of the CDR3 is TGTGCCAGCAGCCCCGGACAGGGAAGATCACCCCTCCACTTT.

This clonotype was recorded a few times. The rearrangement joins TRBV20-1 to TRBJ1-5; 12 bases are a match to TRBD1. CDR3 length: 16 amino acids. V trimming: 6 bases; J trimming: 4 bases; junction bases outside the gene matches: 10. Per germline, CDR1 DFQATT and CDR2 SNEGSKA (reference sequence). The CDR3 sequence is CSAFGTGGAENQPQHF. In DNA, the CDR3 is TGCAGTGCGTTCGGGACAGGGGGCGCGGAAAATCAGCCCCAGCATTTT.

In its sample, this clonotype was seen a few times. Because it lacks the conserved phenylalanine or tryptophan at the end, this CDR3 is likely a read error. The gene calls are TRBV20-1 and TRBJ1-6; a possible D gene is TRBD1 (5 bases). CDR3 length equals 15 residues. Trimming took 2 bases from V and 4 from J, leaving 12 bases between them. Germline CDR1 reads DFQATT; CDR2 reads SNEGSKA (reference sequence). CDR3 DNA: TGCAGTGCTAGAATGCTCGGGGGATATAATTCACCCCTCCACAAT. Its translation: CSARMLGGYNSPLHN.

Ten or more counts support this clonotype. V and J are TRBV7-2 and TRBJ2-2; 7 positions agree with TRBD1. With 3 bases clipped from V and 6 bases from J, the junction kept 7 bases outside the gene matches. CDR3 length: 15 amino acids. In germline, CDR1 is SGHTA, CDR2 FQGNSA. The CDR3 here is CASSFYSQGPGELFF. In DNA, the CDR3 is TGTGCCAGCAGCTTTTACTCACAGGGGCCCGGGGAGCTGTTTTTT.

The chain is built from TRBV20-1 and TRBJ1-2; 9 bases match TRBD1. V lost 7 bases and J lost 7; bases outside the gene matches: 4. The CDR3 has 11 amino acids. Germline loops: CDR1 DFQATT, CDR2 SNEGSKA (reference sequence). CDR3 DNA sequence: TGCAGTGTTTGGGACAGGGCTGGCTACACCTTC. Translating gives CSVWDRAGYTF.

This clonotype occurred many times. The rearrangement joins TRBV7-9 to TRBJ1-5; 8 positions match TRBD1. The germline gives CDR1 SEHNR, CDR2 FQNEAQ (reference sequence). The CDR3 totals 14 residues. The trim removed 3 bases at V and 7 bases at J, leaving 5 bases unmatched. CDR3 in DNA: TGTGCCAGCAGCTTGACAGGGGAAAGGCAGCCCCAGCATTTT. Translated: CASSLTGERQPQHF.

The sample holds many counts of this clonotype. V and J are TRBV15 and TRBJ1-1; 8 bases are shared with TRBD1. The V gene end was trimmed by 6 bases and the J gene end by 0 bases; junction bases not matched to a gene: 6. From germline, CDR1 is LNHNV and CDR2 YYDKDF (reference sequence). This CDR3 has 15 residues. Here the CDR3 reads CATRSDRVMNTEAFF. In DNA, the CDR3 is TGTGCCACCAGGTCGGACAGGGTTATGAACACTGAAGCTTTCTTT.